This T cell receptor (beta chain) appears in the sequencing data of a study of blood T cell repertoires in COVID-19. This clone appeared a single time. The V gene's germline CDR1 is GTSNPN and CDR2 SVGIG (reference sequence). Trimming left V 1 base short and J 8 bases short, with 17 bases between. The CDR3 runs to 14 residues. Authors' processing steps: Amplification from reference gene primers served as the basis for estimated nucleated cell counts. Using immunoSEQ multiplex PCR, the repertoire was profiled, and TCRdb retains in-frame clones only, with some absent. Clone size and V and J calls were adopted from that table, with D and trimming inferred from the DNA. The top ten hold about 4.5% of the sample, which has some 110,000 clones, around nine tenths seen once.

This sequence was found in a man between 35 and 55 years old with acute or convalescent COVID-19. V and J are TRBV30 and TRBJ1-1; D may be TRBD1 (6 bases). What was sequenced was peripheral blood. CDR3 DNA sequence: TGTGCCTGGAGTGGGGGGCCCATTCCAGGGGAAGCTTTCTTT. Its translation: CAWSGGPIPGEAFF.